The 10 T cell receptor beta chains below come from one sample, sequenced in a study of PD-1 blockade in classical Hodgkin lymphoma. Time point here: cycle 4 day 1 (C4D1), after more than 5 weeks of nivolumab. Relapse after autologous stem cell transplantation occurred in every patient, and brentuximab vedotin exposure varied. Profiled with immunoSEQ multiplex PCR; TCRdb holds only in-frame clones, not every one. The data show about 52,000 clones, about 89% seen once. Sequenced material: peripheral blood mononuclear cells (PBMCs), taken before the fourth cycle of nivolumab. These receptors were taken from a human donor with classical Hodgkin lymphoma.

The sample holds one count of this clone. For the CDR3, the DNA is TGTGCCAGCAGCCCCAATGGGGACCGATCTAATCAGCCCCAGCATTTT. Translated, it gives CASSPNGDRSNQPQHF. The chain employs TRBV4-2 and TRBJ1-5, with a weak D call TRBD1 (5 bases). The CDR3 has 16 residues. The V gene's germline CDR1 is LGHNA and CDR2 YNFKEQ. Trimming took 4 bases from V and 4 from J, leaving 17 bases between them.

This chain links TRBV14 with TRBJ1-2; no clear D gene. Looked up from germline, CDR1 is SGHDN and CDR2 is FVKESK. The germline V and J ends were trimmed by 1 base and 4 bases, with 13 bases remaining between them. CDR3 size: 15 residues. The CDR3 protein is CASSQGAGRSYGYTF. The CDR3 DNA reads as TGTGCCAGCAGCCAAGGTGCGGGTCGGAGCTATGGCTACACCTTC.

The chain combines TRBV6-6 with TRBJ2-1, with D perhaps matching TRBD2 (5 bases). V dropped 5 bases and J dropped 9 bases, with 8 bases sitting between them. Looked up from germline, CDR1 is MNHNY and CDR2 is SVGAGI (reference sequence). This CDR3 region has 11 residues. The CDR3 here is CASSLAVEQFF. CDR3 DNA: TGTGCCAGCAGTCTAGCAGTTGAGCAGTTCTTC.

V is TRBV6-5 and J is TRBJ1-1, with no clear D. This CDR3 has 14 amino acids. Deletions cut 2 bases from V and 6 bases from J, with 13 bases between. In germline, CDR1 is MNHEY, CDR2 SVGAGI. CDR3 loop: CASSYGPQGAEAFF. CDR3 sequence (DNA): TGTGCCAGCAGTTACGGCCCTCAAGGCGCTGAAGCTTTCTTT.

This rearrangement joins TRBV7-3 to TRBJ2-1; weak D call: TRBD1 (7 bases). CDR3 length: 16 amino acids. V dropped 4 bases and J dropped 2 bases, with 15 bases sitting between them. The V gene's germline CDR1 is SGHTA and CDR2 FQGTGA. CDR3 amino acids: CASSSQGGVPYNEQFF. In nucleotides, the CDR3 is TGTGCCAGCAGCTCCCAGGGGGGAGTCCCCTACAATGAGCAGTTCTTC.

The chain couples TRBV5-1 to TRBJ2-1; 7 bases match TRBD1. The CDR3 runs to 16 residues. CDR1 is SGHRS, CDR2 YFSETQ, per germline. With 0 bases clipped from V and 0 bases from J, the junction kept 3 bases outside the gene matches. Here the CDR3 reads CASSLATGASYNEQFF. In DNA, the CDR3 is TGCGCCAGCAGCTTGGCCACAGGGGCCTCCTACAATGAGCAGTTCTTC.

The rearrangement links TRBV28 to TRBJ1-2, with no clear D. CDR1 is MDHEN and CDR2 is SYDVKM in the germline V gene. Trimming shortened V by 8 bases and J by 8 bases, and 12 bases separated the two germline ends. CDR3 length: 11 amino acids. The CDR3 here is CASGVPWGYTF. The CDR3 nucleotides are TGTGCCAGCGGGGTTCCCTGGGGCTACACCTTC.

The chain has TRBV7-9 and TRBJ2-5, with 10 nucleotides matching TRBD2. The ends lost 8 bases at V and 5 bases at J; junction bases unmatched: 11. CDR1 and CDR2 (germline): SEHNR, FQNEAQ (reference sequence). CDR3 length: 15 amino acids. The CDR3 nucleotides are TGTGCCAGCCGCGGCCTAGCGGGAGTAGGGGAGACCCAGTACTTC. This encodes CASRGLAGVGETQYF.

The chain joins TRBV5-5 to TRBJ1-3; D not resolved. Trimming took off 5 bases at V and 4 bases at J, with 7 bases between the two ends. Germline values: CDR1 SGHKS, CDR2 YYEKEE (reference sequence). The CDR3 runs to 12 residues. CDR3 bases: TGTGCCAGCAGTTTACAGGGAAACACCATATATTTT. Protein: CASSLQGNTIYF.

This clone was counted once. Different DNA sequences within this sample yield the same CDR3. The chain recombines TRBV29-1 with TRBJ2-6; D is undetermined. V lost 5 bases to trimming and J lost 0 bases, with 5 bases between them. The germline CDR1 and CDR2 sequences are SQVTM and ANQGSEA. This CDR3 region has 13 residues. CDR3 DNA: TGCAGCGTTTATAGCTCTGGGGCCAACGTCCTGACTTTC. The encoded protein is CSVYSSGANVLTF.